The sequence of this TCR beta chain was determined in a study of identical twins. Study-wide results and limits: Alpha sequences that were out-of-frame and twin-shared showed an excess of low generation probability.

Via MiXCR, TCRdb re-called the 5' RACE reads, giving one row per CDR3 protein. Among 300,000 to 400,000 distinct CDR3 sequences, around an eighth were seen once, and the ten largest hold 7.2%. Germline values: CDR1 MNHNS, CDR2 SASEGT. The CDR3 runs 16 residues. The V gene end was trimmed by 5 bases and the J gene end by 5 bases; junction bases not matched to a gene: 6. This clonotype was counted a few times. What it binds is unknown. The sample was also linked to a second study, of yellow fever vaccine responses in identical twins.

This rearrangement joins TRBV6-1 to TRBJ2-2; 12 bases line up with TRBD2. This sequence was found in a young woman in good health. Specimen: CD8+ T cells sorted from blood. The CDR3: CASSQGLAGRTGELFF. In DNA form, the CDR3 reads TGTGCCAGCAGTCAAGGACTAGCGGGAAGGACCGGGGAGCTGTTTTTT.